These 13 T cell receptor beta chains were sequenced from one sample in a study of tumor-infiltrating lymphocytes in primary liver carcinoma. It was from about 19-30 mg of unsorted bulk tissue that RNA and DNA were co-extracted. cDNA specific to TCR beta was made from 500 ng of total RNA, with a constant-region primer employed for priming. Slightly modified ARM-PCR served as the procedure for the TCR beta libraries. These libraries came from three rounds of nested multiplex PCR. A C-beta reverse primer was combined with TRBV1-TRBV30 forward primers in the first two PCR rounds, and each round had approximately 10 cycles. Each CDR3 protein is one row after TCRdb ran MiXCR on the multiplex PCR reads. The sample yields roughly 120,000 distinct CDR3 sequences, around 64% seen once. Sequenced: liver tumor tissue from sampling region 3. The subset here: tumor region T3, left-lateral pole. These receptor sequences come from an older woman with primary liver carcinoma and hepatitis B virus infection.

About this clonotype: Being one base from a much bigger clone, this may be a read error. V gene TRBV29-1 combines with J gene TRBJ2-7; 10 bases match TRBD2. Germline V lookup: CDR1 SQVTM, CDR2 ANQGSEA. CDR3 length: 13 amino acids. CDR3 region: CGVDVAGGREQYF. The CDR3 nucleotides are TGCGGCGTTGATGTAGCGGGAGGTCGGGAGCAGTACTTC.

As for this clonotype: A much larger clone differs from this one at a single base, so this may be a read error. The chain carries TRBV5-6 and TRBJ2-2; D unclear. V was pared by 0 bases and J by 6 bases, with 9 bases between. Germline lookup yields CDR1 SGHDT and CDR2 YYEEEE. This CDR3 spans 14 amino acids. CDR3 protein: CASSLGLDAGELFF. CDR3 sequence (DNA): TGTGCCAGCAGCTTGGGGTTGGACGCCGGGGAGCTGTTTTTT.

The chain carries TRBV10-2 and TRBJ2-4, with a possible D match to TRBD1 (6 bases). V dropped 10 bases and J dropped 0 bases, with 19 bases sitting between them. Germline loops: CDR1 WSHSY, CDR2 SAAADI. The CDR3 length is 16 residues. CDR3 sequence reads: CATSVTGPLAKNIQYF. The DNA of the CDR3 is TGCGCCACCTCAGTGACAGGACCTTTAGCCAAAAACATTCAGTACTTC.

This clonotype has a single count. The genes are TRBV11-2 and TRBJ2-1; D assignment may be TRBD1 or TRBD2 (6 bases each). V dropped 4 bases and J dropped 3 bases, with 13 bases sitting between them. Per the germline V gene, CDR1 is SGHAT and CDR2 is FQNNGV. CDR3 length: 15 amino acids. The CDR3 protein is CASSSDGGHYNEQFF. The CDR3 coding sequence is TGTGCCAGCAGCTCGGACGGGGGCCACTACAATGAGCAGTTCTTC.

As for this clonotype: One end of the junction varies from germline; a read error may be responsible. V usage is TRBV6-1 and J usage is TRBJ2-3; maybe TRBD1 (6 bases). The CDR3 loop spans 16 amino acids. CDR1 MNHNS and CDR2 SASEGT come from the germline V gene. CDR3 nucleotide sequence: TGTGCCAGCAGTGAAGGGACAGAGGATAGCAGAGATACGCAGTATTTT. Its translation: CASSEGTEDSRDTQYF.

Turning to this clonotype: At one boundary the junction diverges from the germline segment, which might be a read error. The CDR3 region is CATSLRLGKRSYTF. The DNA of the CDR3 is TGTGCCACCAGCCTCCGCCTGGGGAAGAGGAGCTACACATTC. The genes are TRBV5-6 and TRBJ1-2; D unclear. This CDR3 comprises 14 residues. Germline CDR1 is SGHDT and CDR2 is YYEEEE.

In the case of this clonotype: This may come from a read error, since a much larger clone is one base off. For the CDR3, the DNA is TGTGCCAGCAGCCACGGACAGGGGAGCTCTGGGGCCAACGTCCTGACTTTC. Translating it yields CASSHGQGSSGANVLTF. The genes are TRBV12-3 or TRBV12-4 and TRBJ2-6; 9 bases line up with TRBD1. The CDR3 totals 17 residues. The V gene end was trimmed by 6 bases and the J gene end by 0 bases; junction bases not matched to a gene: 6.

The chain employs TRBV6-5 and TRBJ2-3; no firm D call. This CDR3 contains 14 residues. Germline V gene lookup returns CDR1 MNHEY and CDR2 SVGAGI. Trimming left V 5 bases short and J 0 bases short, with 9 bases between. The CDR3 region is CASSSAASTDTQYF. The CDR3 DNA is TGTGCCAGCAGTAGCGCCGCCAGCACAGATACGCAGTATTTT.

In the case of this clonotype: At one of its ends the junction is not consistent with the germline gene, which may arise from a read error. V is TRBV11-3 and J is TRBJ2-1; 9 nucleotides agree with TRBD2. The CDR3 consists of 18 residues. Germline V gene lookup returns CDR1 SGHNT and CDR2 YENEEA. The CDR3 DNA reads as TGTGCCAGCAGCTTAGGTCAAGGCGGGAGGGCCGGCTACTGTGAGCAGTTCTTT. It yields the protein CASSLGQGGRAGYCEQFF.

Details on this clonotype: Given a much more abundant clone one base away, this may be a read error. The rearrangement joins TRBV12-5 to TRBJ1-3, with 10 positions matching TRBD1. The J segment lost 4 bases and the V segment lost 0 bases, leaving 12 bases of the junction unmatched. Germline V gene lookup returns CDR1 LGHNT and CDR2 FRNRAP. This CDR3 has 19 amino acids. CDR3: CASGLVVLKGTGEGNTIYF. DNA of the CDR3: TGTGCTAGTGGTTTGGTTGTGTTGAAAGGGACAGGGGAAGGAAACACCATATATTTT.

A note on this clonotype: The junction departs from the called germline gene at one end, perhaps through a read error. This sequence joins TRBV4-1 and TRBJ2-2, with TRBD1 matching 8 bases. This CDR3 region has 17 residues. In germline, CDR1 is MGHRA, CDR2 YSYEKL. CDR3 coding DNA: TGCGCCAGCAGCCAGGACCCAGCAGGGGGCGGAACCAGGGAGCTGTTCTTT. Its translation: CASSQDPAGGGTRELFF.

The rearrangement joins TRBV20-1 to TRBJ2-7, with unresolved D. CDR3 size: 11 residues. Germline-derived CDR1 and CDR2 are DFQATT and SNEGSKA (reference sequence). V was shortened by 5 bases and J by 5 bases, with 10 bases between the two germline ends. CDR3 protein: CSAANPDEQYF. CDR3 DNA: TGCAGTGCTGCGAATCCGGACGAGCAGTACTTC.

As to this clonotype: The junction differs from germline at one of its ends, possibly a read error. The chain is built from TRBV28 and TRBJ2-7; no definite D call. The CDR3 has 13 residues. Germline loops: CDR1 MDHEN, CDR2 SYDVKM. The DNA for the CDR3 is TGTACCAGCAACTCTACCTTCTCCTACGAGCAGTACTTC. It is translated as CTSNSTFSYEQYF.